The entry below describes one TCR beta chain. The sample is drawn from a study of blood T cell repertoires in COVID-19. As for the study in general: Samples came from the United States, Italy and Spain, spanning acute and convalescent COVID-19. PBMCs, B-cell-depleted T cells, or T cells provided the cDNA or gDNA that made up the material.

Assay used: immunoSEQ multiplex PCR; TCRdb lists only in-frame clones, some missing. The sample has some 490,000 clones; approximately 85% are singletons. V lost 5 bases to trimming and J lost 7 bases; unmatched junction nucleotides: 13. Germline lookup yields CDR1 SEHNR and CDR2 FQNEAQ (reference sequence). The CDR3 spans 16 residues. V is TRBV7-9 and J is TRBJ2-4, with TRBD2 identical over 8 bases. The TCR comes from a human donor in a cohort sampled during active COVID-19. Sequencing input: peripheral blood. CDR3 residues: CASSPQASREVNIQYF. DNA of the CDR3: TGTGCCAGCAGCCCCCAGGCGTCGCGGGAGGTGAACATTCAGTACTTC.